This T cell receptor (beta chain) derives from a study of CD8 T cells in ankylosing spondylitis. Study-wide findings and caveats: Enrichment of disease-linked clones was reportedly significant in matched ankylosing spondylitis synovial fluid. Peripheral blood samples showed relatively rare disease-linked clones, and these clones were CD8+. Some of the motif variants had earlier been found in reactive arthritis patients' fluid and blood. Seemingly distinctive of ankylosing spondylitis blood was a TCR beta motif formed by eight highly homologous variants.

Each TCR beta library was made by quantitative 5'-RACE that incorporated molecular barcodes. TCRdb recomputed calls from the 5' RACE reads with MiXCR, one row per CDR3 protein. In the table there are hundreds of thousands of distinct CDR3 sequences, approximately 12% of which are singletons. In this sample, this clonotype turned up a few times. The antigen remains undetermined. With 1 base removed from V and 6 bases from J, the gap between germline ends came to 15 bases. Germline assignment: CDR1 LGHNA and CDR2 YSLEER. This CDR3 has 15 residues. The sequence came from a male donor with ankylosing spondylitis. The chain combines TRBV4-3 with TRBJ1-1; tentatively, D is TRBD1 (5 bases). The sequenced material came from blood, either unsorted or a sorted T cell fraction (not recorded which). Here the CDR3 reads CASSQGQGLGAEAFF. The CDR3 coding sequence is TGCGCCAGCAGCCAAGGGCAGGGATTAGGCGCTGAAGCTTTCTTT.